These 6 T cell receptor beta chains were all obtained from the same sample, sequenced in a study of cytomegalovirus exposure and HLA in healthy donors. Primers for the PCR totalled 60 Vbeta and 13 Jbeta. The method was immunoSEQ multiplex PCR; TCRdb's version includes in-frame clones alone and lacks a portion of them. Of 180,000 or so clones listed, more than 75% are singletons. The sample consisted of PBMCs. The receptors originated from a woman in her 30s in good health and CMV-seropositive.

The DNA of the CDR3 is TGTGCCAGCAGTTTTACTAGTTCGTCCTACGAGCAGTACTTC. Translated: CASSFTSSSYEQYF. This chain uses TRBV27 with TRBJ2-7; tentatively, D is TRBD2 (5 bases). CDR3 length: 14 residues. Deletions cut 3 bases from V and 1 base from J, with 10 bases between. In germline, CDR1 is MNHEY, CDR2 SMNVEV (reference sequence).

This clone came up a few times. This sequence joins TRBV9 and TRBJ2-5, with 9 nucleotides matching TRBD2. There are 15 residues in the CDR3. The ends lost 5 bases at V and 0 bases at J; junction bases unmatched: 5. Germline V gene sequence: CDR1 SGDLS, CDR2 YYNGEE. Written as DNA, the CDR3 is TGTGCCAGCAGTGGCGCGGGGGGGTACCAAGAGACCCAGTACTTC. Its translation is CASSGAGGYQETQYF.

The chain links TRBV9 to TRBJ2-1, with TRBD1 matching 8 bases. J was trimmed by 6 bases and V by 2 bases; bases with no gene match: 7. Per germline, CDR1 SGDLS and CDR2 YYNGEE. The CDR3 length is 15 residues. The CDR3 here is CASSVRTGTRNEQFF. In DNA, the CDR3 is TGTGCCAGCAGCGTCCGGACAGGGACTCGCAATGAGCAGTTCTTC.

The chain uses TRBV5-5 and TRBJ2-5; TRBD1 is a possible D gene (6 bases). V lost 4 bases and J 4 bases, leaving 26 bases between the germline ends. The CDR3 contains 18 residues. Germline values: CDR1 SGHKS, CDR2 YYEKEE (reference sequence). CDR3: CASSLGVMTGSFGETQYF. CDR3 nucleotides: TGTGCCAGCAGCCTGGGGGTGATGACAGGTTCATTTGGAGAGACCCAGTACTTC.

The J gene is TRBJ2-1, the V gene TRBV7-2; 13 positions match TRBD2. CDR1 and CDR2 from the germline V gene are SGHTA and FQGNSA. J lost 8 bases, V lost 5 bases, and 6 bases had no gene match. The CDR3 loop spans 15 amino acids. In nucleotides, the CDR3 is TGTGCCAGCAGCAAACTAGCGGGGGGGTTGGATGAGCAGTTCTTC. Translation gives CASSKLAGGLDEQFF. The whole variable domain, filled in from reference TRBV7-2 and TRBJ2-1, reads GAGVSQSPSNKVTEKGKDVELRCDPISGHTALYWYRQSLGQGLEFLIYFQGNSAPDKSGLPSDRFSAERTGGSVSTLTIQRTQQEDSAVYLCASSKLAGGLDEQFFGPGTRLTVL.

The chain couples TRBV6-5 to TRBJ1-5; tentative D call: TRBD1 (5 bases). Trimming shortened V by 5 bases and J by 3 bases, and 11 bases separated the two germline ends. The CDR3 has 14 residues. Germline-derived CDR1 and CDR2 are MNHEY and SVGAGI. The CDR3 is CASSPIGANQPQHF. In DNA, the CDR3 is TGTGCCAGCAGTCCCATTGGGGCCAATCAGCCCCAGCATTTT.